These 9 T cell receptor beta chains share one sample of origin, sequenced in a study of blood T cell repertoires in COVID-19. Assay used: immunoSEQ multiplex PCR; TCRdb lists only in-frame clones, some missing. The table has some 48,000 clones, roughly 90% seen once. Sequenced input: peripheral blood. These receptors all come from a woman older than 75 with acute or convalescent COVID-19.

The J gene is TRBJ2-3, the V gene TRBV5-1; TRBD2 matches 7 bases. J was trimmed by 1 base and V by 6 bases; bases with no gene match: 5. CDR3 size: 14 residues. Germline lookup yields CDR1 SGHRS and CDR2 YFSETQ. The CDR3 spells CASTGGPRTDTQYF. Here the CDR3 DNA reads TGCGCCAGCACGGGGGGTCCCCGCACAGATACGCAGTATTTT.

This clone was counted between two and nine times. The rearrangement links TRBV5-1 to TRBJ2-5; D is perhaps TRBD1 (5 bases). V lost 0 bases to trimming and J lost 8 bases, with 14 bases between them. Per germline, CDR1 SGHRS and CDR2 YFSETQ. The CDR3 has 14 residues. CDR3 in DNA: TGCGCCAGCAGCTTGGAGGGGTCCGTCGCTACCCAGTACTTC. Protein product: CASSLEGSVATQYF.

The CDR3 protein is CASSPYFDNEQFF. Written as DNA, the CDR3 is TGTGCCAGCAGCCCCTATTTTGACAATGAGCAGTTCTTC. This chain joins TRBV11-3 and TRBJ2-1; D is uncertain. In germline, CDR1 is SGHNT, CDR2 YENEEA. V lost 5 bases, J lost 5 bases, and 10 bases lay in between. The CDR3 sequence is 13 residues long. The full variable domain, in which reference TRBV11-3 and TRBJ2-1 provide the parts outside the CDR3, is EAGVVQSPRYKIIEKKQPVAFWCNPISGHNTLYWYLQNLGQGPELLIRYENEEAVDDSQLPKDRFSAERLKGVDSTLKIQPAELGDSAVYLCASSPYFDNEQFFGPGTRLTVL.

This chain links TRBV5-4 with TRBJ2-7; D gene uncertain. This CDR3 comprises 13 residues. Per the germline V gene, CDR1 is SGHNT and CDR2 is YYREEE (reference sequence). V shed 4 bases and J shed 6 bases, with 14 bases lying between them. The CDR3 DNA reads TGTGCCAGCAGCCCGGTCGGGTCGGGCGAGCAGTACGTC. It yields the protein CASSPVGSGEQYV.

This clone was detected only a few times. The CDR3 DNA reads as TGTGCCAGCAGCTTTCGCGGGGGCTACACCGGGGAGCTGTTTTTT. It translates to CASSFRGGYTGELFF. The chain couples TRBV7-2 to TRBJ2-2, with a weak D call TRBD2 (7 bases). Trimming left V 3 bases short and J 3 bases short, with 11 bases between. The germline CDR1 and CDR2 sequences are SGHTA and FQGNSA. The CDR3 is made up of 15 amino acids.

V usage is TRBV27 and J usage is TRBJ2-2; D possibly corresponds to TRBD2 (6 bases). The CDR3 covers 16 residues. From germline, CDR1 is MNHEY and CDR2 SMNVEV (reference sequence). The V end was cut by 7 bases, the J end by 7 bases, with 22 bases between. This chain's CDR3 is CASTSGRGAGGGELFF. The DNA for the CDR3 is TGTGCCAGCACCTCGGGGAGAGGAGCGGGTGGCGGGGAGCTGTTTTTT.

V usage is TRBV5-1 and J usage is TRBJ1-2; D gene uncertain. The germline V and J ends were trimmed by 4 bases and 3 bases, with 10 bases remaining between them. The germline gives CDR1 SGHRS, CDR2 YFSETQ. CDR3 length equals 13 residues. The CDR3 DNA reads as TGCGCCAGCAGCGTCGACGGGGACTATGGCTACACCTTC. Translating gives CASSVDGDYGYTF.

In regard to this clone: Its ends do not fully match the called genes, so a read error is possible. CDR3: CASSVSLTPPPPDF. In DNA, the CDR3 is TGTGCCAGCAGTGTCTCCTTAACCCCACCTCCACCGGATTTT. This chain joins TRBV2 and TRBJ2-3; no definite D call. The germline CDR1 and CDR2 sequences are SNHLY and FYNNEI. The CDR3 loop spans 14 amino acids. The full variable domain, in which reference TRBV2 and TRBJ2-3 provide the parts outside the CDR3, is EPEVTQTPSHQVTQMGQEVILRCVPISNHLYFYWYRQILGQKVEFLVSFYNNEISEKSEIFDDQFSVERPDGSNFTLKIRSTKLEDSAMYFCASSVSLTPPPPDFGPGTRLTVL.

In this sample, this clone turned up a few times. Here the CDR3 reads CASSGINRGRMVSNEKLFF. The CDR3 DNA sequence: TGCGCCAGCAGCGGTATAAACAGGGGGCGTATGGTGTCTAATGAAAAACTGTTTTTT. This chain uses TRBV5-1 with TRBJ1-4, with 9 bases aligning to TRBD1. Germline V gives CDR1 SGHRS, CDR2 YFSETQ. The CDR3 loop spans 19 amino acids. The V and J ends lost 4 bases and 3 bases, in that order; junction bases with no gene match: 16.